One and the same sample provided the 20 T cell receptor beta chains below, sequenced in a study of T cell responses to AZD1222 COVID-19 vaccine. This table comes from immunoSEQ multiplex PCR, and its TCRdb copy is limited to in-frame clones, with some not included. The sample shows 110,000 to 150,000 clones, approximately 92% of them seen only once. Here the sequenced sample was peripheral blood, taken on day 0 of AZD1222 vaccination. The receptors derive from an adult in good health.

This chain joins TRBV3-1 (or the pseudogene TRBV3-2) and TRBJ2-2; 13 bases align to TRBD2. The CDR3 is made up of 16 amino acids. The junction had 5 bases not matched to a gene; V was cut back by 4 bases and J by 6 bases. Looked up from germline, CDR1 is LGHDT and CDR2 is YNNKEL (reference sequence). The CDR3 here is CASSPWTSGSAGELFF. For the CDR3, the DNA is TGTGCCAGCAGCCCCTGGACTAGCGGGAGCGCCGGGGAGCTGTTTTTT.

The V and J genes are TRBV2 and TRBJ1-5; D gene ambiguous. Trimming took 3 bases from V and 7 from J, leaving 16 bases between them. Germline V gene sequence: CDR1 SNHLY, CDR2 FYNNEI. The CDR3 consists of 15 residues. CDR3: CASSESLGIRQPQHF. In DNA form, the CDR3 reads TGTGCCAGCAGTGAGAGTCTGGGGATAAGGCAGCCCCAGCATTTT.

The chain has TRBV7-9 and TRBJ2-1, with D uncertain. Germline-derived CDR1 and CDR2 are SEHNR and FQNEAQ (reference sequence). Trimming removed 3 bases at V and 4 bases at J, with 13 bases between. The CDR3 totals 15 residues. CDR3 DNA: TGTGCCAGCAGCTTTGGGCCAGAAGCATACAATGAGCAGTTCTTC. The encoded protein is CASSFGPEAYNEQFF.

In its sample, this clone was seen a few times. V and J are TRBV5-1 and TRBJ1-6, with D unclear. Trimming left V 5 bases short and J 5 bases short, with 11 bases between. Per the germline V gene, CDR1 is SGHRS and CDR2 is YFSETQ. CDR3 length equals 14 residues. CDR3 sequence reads: CASSEAVHNSPLHF. The CDR3 region has the DNA TGCGCCAGCAGTGAAGCAGTCCATAATTCACCCCTCCACTTT.

The chain uses TRBV13 and TRBJ1-2, with D uncertain. Germline-derived CDR1 and CDR2 are PRHDT and FYEKMQ (reference sequence). Between the trimmed V and J ends, which lost 1 base and 8 bases, there was a span of 14 bases. The CDR3 contains 14 residues. The CDR3, as DNA: TGTGCCAGCAGCTTAGTAGGCCCCCCGGAGGGCTACACCTTC. This encodes CASSLVGPPEGYTF.

A note on this clone: The junction differs from germline at one of its ends, possibly a read error. V usage is TRBV5-4 and J usage is TRBJ2-7; D is unclear. This CDR3 spans 14 amino acids. The V gene's germline CDR1 is SGHNT and CDR2 YYREEE (reference sequence). CDR3 DNA sequence: TGTGCCAGCACCTTGTCCCCCAGTAACTACGAGCAGTACTTC. It codes for CASTLSPSNYEQYF.

The V call is TRBV5-1, the J call TRBJ2-2, with TRBD2 matching 7 bases. Germline V CDR1 and CDR2: SGHRS, YFSETQ. This CDR3 comprises 17 residues. V lost 0 bases and J lost 8; bases outside the gene matches: 13. CDR3: CASSLAPVGGLKGELFF. The DNA of the CDR3 is TGCGCCAGCAGCTTGGCCCCCGTGGGGGGGTTAAAGGGGGAGCTGTTTTTT.

The V and J genes are TRBV15 and TRBJ2-6; D call uncertain. The germline CDR1 and CDR2 sequences are LNHNV and YYDKDF (reference sequence). V lost 0 bases to trimming and J lost 5 bases, with 8 bases between them. The CDR3 consists of 15 residues. The CDR3 DNA is TGTGCCACCAGCAGAGACCCCCCGAGGGCCAACGTCCTGACTTTC. Translated: CATSRDPPRANVLTF.

V and J are TRBV5-1 and TRBJ1-3; unclear D gene. Trimming pared 4 bases from V and 0 bases from J, leaving 14 bases between. The germline CDR1 and CDR2 sequences are SGHRS and YFSETQ. The CDR3 contains 16 residues. The CDR3 sequence: CASSPMGGSSGNTIYF. The CDR3, as DNA: TGCGCCAGCAGCCCCATGGGCGGCAGCTCTGGAAACACCATATATTTT. Supplemented by reference TRBV5-1 and TRBJ1-3, the full variable domain reads KAGVTQTPRYLIKTRGQQVTLSCSPISGHRSVSWYQQTPGQGLQFLFEYFSETQRNKGNFPGRFSGRQFSNSRSEMNVSTLELGDSALYLCASSPMGGSSGNTIYFGEGSWLTVV.

The rearrangement joins TRBV10-3 to TRBJ1-5; D gene uncertain. Germline V lookup: CDR1 ENHRY, CDR2 SYGVKD. This CDR3 region has 14 residues. Trimming pared 0 bases from V and 5 bases from J, leaving 8 bases between. The CDR3 loop is CAISESLGYQPQHF. In DNA, the CDR3 is TGTGCCATCAGTGAGTCGCTTGGTTATCAGCCCCAGCATTTT.

This clone has just one count. The rearrangement uses TRBV3-1 (or the pseudogene TRBV3-2) and TRBJ1-6, with unresolved D. V lost 0 bases to trimming and J lost 4 bases, with 4 bases between them. CDR1 is LGHDT and CDR2 is YNNKEL in the germline V gene (reference sequence). The CDR3 consists of 14 residues. The CDR3 sequence is CASSQEGYNSPLHF. The CDR3 DNA is TGTGCCAGCAGCCAAGAGGGATATAATTCACCCCTCCACTTT.

The CDR3 here is CASHLPPDTQYF. The CDR3, as DNA: TGTGCCAGTCATCTACCCCCGGATACGCAGTATTTT. This chain joins TRBV7-9 and TRBJ2-3; D is unresolved. The germline V gene encodes CDR1 SEHNR and CDR2 FQNEAQ (reference sequence). This CDR3 is 12 amino acids long. Trimming left V 9 bases short and J 6 bases short, with 13 bases between.

V gene TRBV5-1 combines with J gene TRBJ2-1, with D perhaps given as TRBD1 or TRBD2 (5 bases each). The CDR3 is made up of 15 amino acids. The germline V and J ends were trimmed by 5 bases and 8 bases, with 20 bases remaining between them. Germline loops: CDR1 SGHRS, CDR2 YFSETQ. The CDR3 region is CASSQGDPGIDEQFF. The CDR3 DNA is TGCGCCAGCAGTCAAGGGGACCCTGGTATCGATGAGCAGTTCTTC.

This clone appeared a single time. The chain recombines TRBV2 with TRBJ2-1; D remains ambiguous. Germline V gene sequence: CDR1 SNHLY, CDR2 FYNNEI. The CDR3 runs 8 residues. The germline V and J ends were trimmed by 5 bases and 14 bases, with 4 bases remaining between them. The CDR3 reads CASSYKFF. The CDR3 nucleotides read TGTGCCAGCAGTTACAAGTTCTTC.

Only a few counts were recorded for this clone. The rearrangement uses TRBV19 and TRBJ1-5; D may be TRBD1 (5 bases). Trimming shortened V by 3 bases and J by 3 bases, and 27 bases separated the two germline ends. The CDR3 is 20 residues long. Germline V gene data show CDR1 as LNHDA and CDR2 as SQIVND (reference sequence). The CDR3 protein is CASSIIWAGRVTEYNQPQHF. CDR3 bases: TGTGCCAGTAGTATCATTTGGGCAGGGCGGGTGACAGAATACAATCAGCCCCAGCATTTT. Full variable domain (outside the CDR3, taken from reference TRBV19 and TRBJ1-5): DGGITQSPKYLFRKEGQNVTLSCEQNLNHDAMYWYRQDPGQGLRLIYYSQIVNDFQKGDIAEGYSVSREKKESFPLTVTSAQKNPTAFYLCASSIIWAGRVTEYNQPQHFGDGTRLSIL.

The chain joins TRBV7-2 to TRBJ1-5; D call uncertain. The CDR3 sequence is 16 residues long. V lost 5 bases and J lost 0, with 14 bases in between. Per the germline V gene, CDR1 is SGHTA and CDR2 is FQGNSA. The CDR3 here is CASSIFSGSSNQPQHF. As DNA, the CDR3 is TGTGCCAGCAGCATCTTTAGTGGGTCTAGCAATCAGCCCCAGCATTTT.

This clone was recorded only once. V usage is TRBV6-5 and J usage is TRBJ1-1; 7 bases map to TRBD1. V lost 4 bases to trimming and J lost 0 bases; unmatched junction nucleotides: 2. This CDR3 is built from 14 residues. The germline V gene has CDR1 MNHEY and CDR2 SVGAGI. The CDR3 loop reads CASSLGQLNTEAFF. DNA of the CDR3: TGTGCCAGCAGTTTGGGACAGCTGAACACTGAAGCTTTCTTT.

This chain links TRBV15 with TRBJ2-2; D is possibly TRBD2 (5 bases). Germline V gene data show CDR1 as LNHNV and CDR2 as YYDKDF (reference sequence). The V end lost 8 bases, the J end lost 1 base, and 8 bases lay between the germline ends. The CDR3 has 13 amino acids. The CDR3 DNA is TGTGCCACCCGAAGCGGGAACACCGGGGAGCTGTTTTTT. It encodes CATRSGNTGELFF.

The rearrangement uses TRBV27 and TRBJ2-7, with TRBD1 identical over 8 bases. The trim removed 5 bases at V and 0 bases at J, leaving 6 bases unmatched. Germline CDR1 MNHEY, CDR2 SMNVEV (reference sequence). The length of the CDR3 is 15 residues. DNA for the CDR3: TGTGCCAGCAGTCCCGACAGGGGTAGCTCCTACGAGCAGTACTTC. It specifies CASSPDRGSSYEQYF.

The chain recombines TRBV2 with TRBJ2-3, with D possibly called TRBD1 or TRBD2 (5 bases each). The germline V and J ends were trimmed by 6 bases and 0 bases, with 10 bases remaining between them. This CDR3 has 14 amino acids. CDR1 is SNHLY, CDR2 FYNNEI, per germline. Written as DNA, the CDR3 is TGTGCCAGCAGGGGACCGGCTAGCACAGATACGCAGTATTTT. Its translation is CASRGPASTDTQYF.